The 31 T cell receptor beta chains below all came from one sample that was sequenced in a study of blood T cell repertoires in COVID-19. The repertoire was sequenced with immunoSEQ multiplex PCR; TCRdb's copy has only in-frame clones and lacks some. The sample holds over 250,000 clones; approximately 86% are singletons and the top ten take around 13%. Sequencing was done on a sample of peripheral blood. These receptors all come from a woman between 65 and 79 years old with COVID-19, enrolled during active disease.

The chain joins TRBV6-2 or TRBV6-3 to TRBJ2-7; D gene ambiguous. V was cut by 2 bases and J by 3 bases, with 8 bases left in between. Germline-derived CDR1 and CDR2 are MNHEY and SVGEGT. The CDR3 sequence is 13 residues long. The CDR3 DNA reads TGTGCCAGCAGTTACCCTCGCAGCTACGAGCAGTACTTC. Translating it yields CASSYPRSYEQYF.

V and J are TRBV30 and TRBJ1-2; 9 bases are a match to TRBD1. This CDR3 is 13 amino acids long. Germline loops: CDR1 GTSNPN, CDR2 SVGIG (reference sequence). After removal of 5 bases from V and 2 bases from J, the junction contained 3 bases not matched to a gene. Written as DNA, the CDR3 is TGTGCCTGGGACAGGGGGAGGAACTATGGCTACACCTTC. It translates to CAWDRGRNYGYTF.

The V call is TRBV5-1, the J call TRBJ2-1; 8 bases fit TRBD2. CDR3 size: 15 residues. Trimming cost V 1 base and J 9 bases; bases outside gene matches: 9. The germline V gene has CDR1 SGHRS and CDR2 YFSETQ. The CDR3 spells CASSLLGSGASEQFF. The DNA of the CDR3 is TGCGCCAGCAGCTTGTTAGGTAGCGGGGCCAGTGAGCAGTTCTTC.

This clone was counted a single time. The chain links TRBV18 to TRBJ2-6; TRBD1 aligns across 10 bases. This CDR3 contains 19 residues. V gave up 2 bases and J gave up 2 bases; unmatched junction bases: 9. Germline V gene lookup returns CDR1 KGHSH and CDR2 LQKENI. The CDR3 is CASSPSSGTGETGANVLTF. The CDR3 coding sequence is TGTGCCAGCTCACCAAGTTCCGGGACAGGGGAGACTGGGGCCAACGTCCTGACTTTC.

The chain employs TRBV9 and TRBJ2-5; the match to TRBD1 covers 7 bases. The V and J ends lost 1 base and 2 bases, in that order; junction bases with no gene match: 5. The germline V gene has CDR1 SGDLS and CDR2 YYNGEE. The CDR3 consists of 15 residues. The CDR3 DNA sequence: TGTGCCAGCAGCGTACGGGACAGACAGCAAGAGACCCAGTACTTC. Its translation: CASSVRDRQQETQYF.

Here the CDR3 reads CASRTGQSYTEAFF. The DNA for the CDR3 is TGTGCCAGCAGGACGGGACAGTCTTACACTGAAGCTTTCTTT. V and J are TRBV28 and TRBJ1-1; 7 bases are shared with TRBD1. V was clipped by 6 bases and J by 3 bases; unmatched bases: 7. CDR1 MDHEN and CDR2 SYDVKM come from the germline V gene. This CDR3 has 14 residues.

The gene calls are TRBV2 and TRBJ2-1; the D gene is possibly TRBD2 (6 bases). This CDR3 has 15 residues. The V end was cut by 8 bases, the J end by 4 bases, with 18 bases between. Germline V CDR1 and CDR2: SNHLY, FYNNEI. CDR3 region: CASSEEGTDYNEQFF. CDR3 sequence (DNA): TGTGCCAGCTCCGAGGAGGGGACCGATTACAATGAGCAGTTCTTC.

The chain links TRBV10-3 to TRBJ1-4; 8 nucleotides match TRBD1. J gave up 7 bases and V 6 bases, and 7 bases lay outside the gene matches. The germline V gene has CDR1 ENHRY and CDR2 SYGVKD. The CDR3 is made up of 14 amino acids. This chain's CDR3 is CAISQGAIGEKLFF. CDR3 DNA: TGTGCCATCAGCCAGGGGGCGATCGGTGAAAAACTGTTTTTT.

This clone has only a few counts. The chain joins TRBV4-3 to TRBJ1-1; D gene unclear. CDR3 length equals 14 residues. V lost 0 bases and J 5 bases, leaving 10 bases between the germline ends. Looked up from germline, CDR1 is LGHNA and CDR2 is YSLEER. CDR3 sequence reads: CASSQEWGGTEAFF. CDR3 nucleotide sequence: TGCGCCAGCAGCCAAGAGTGGGGAGGGACTGAAGCTTTCTTT.

The chain joins TRBV11-2 to TRBJ1-2, with TRBD1 matching over 8 bases. Germline lookup yields CDR1 SGHAT and CDR2 FQNNGV. The V and J ends lost 0 bases and 8 bases, in that order; junction bases with no gene match: 14. The CDR3 runs 17 residues. The CDR3 loop is CASSLDLDRGLFWGYTF. The DNA for the CDR3 is TGTGCCAGCAGCTTAGATCTTGACAGGGGCCTCTTCTGGGGCTACACCTTC.

The CDR3 here is CASSFLDRGYGYTF. DNA of the CDR3: TGTGCCAGCAGTTTCCTGGACAGGGGTTATGGCTACACCTTC. The gene calls are TRBV27 and TRBJ1-2; 9 nucleotides line up with TRBD1. The CDR3 covers 14 residues. CDR1 is MNHEY and CDR2 is SMNVEV in the germline V gene (reference sequence). Unmatched junction bases numbered 4, after V lost 3 bases and J lost 5 bases.

This clone appeared a few times. The CDR3 loop reads CASNPWDRDGGYTF. As DNA, the CDR3 is TGCGCCAGCAACCCCTGGGACAGGGACGGTGGCTACACCTTC. J is TRBJ1-2 and V is TRBV5-1; 9 bases are shared with TRBD1. CDR1 and CDR2 from the germline V gene are SGHRS and YFSETQ. This CDR3 comprises 14 residues. J was trimmed by 7 bases and V by 6 bases; bases with no gene match: 10.

The chain recombines TRBV27 with TRBJ1-6; D is perhaps TRBD1 (6 bases). V lost 6 bases and J lost 4, with 13 bases in between. Germline-derived CDR1 and CDR2 are MNHEY and SMNVEV (reference sequence). The CDR3 length is 15 residues. CDR3 region: CASRISTGYNSPLHF. The CDR3 nucleotides are TGTGCCAGCAGAATAAGTACAGGGTATAATTCACCCCTCCACTTT.

This chain joins TRBV27 and TRBJ1-4; D is unresolved. V was trimmed by 0 bases and J by 6 bases, leaving 11 bases between them. The CDR3 consists of 15 residues. In germline, CDR1 is MNHEY, CDR2 SMNVEV (reference sequence). CDR3 sequence reads: CASSLSTGRDEKLFF. The CDR3 nucleotides are TGTGCCAGCAGTTTATCGACGGGGAGGGATGAAAAACTGTTTTTT.

A single count supports this clone. This rearrangement joins TRBV24-1 to TRBJ2-1; 14 nucleotides agree with TRBD2. The V and J ends lost 3 bases and 6 bases, in that order; junction bases with no gene match: 12. CDR1 is KGHDR, CDR2 SFDVKD, per germline. CDR3 size: 19 residues. Here the CDR3 DNA reads TGTGCCACCAGTGATCCCGGACTAGCGGGGGGAAACGGAGGCAATGAGCAGTTCTTC. Translated: CATSDPGLAGGNGGNEQFF.

The V gene is TRBV7-2, the J gene TRBJ2-5; 12 bases agree with TRBD2. CDR1 and CDR2 from the germline V gene are SGHTA and FQGNSA. After removal of 4 bases from V and 5 bases from J, the junction contained 8 bases not matched to a gene. CDR3 length: 16 residues. CDR3 amino acids: CASSYRTSGVGETQYF. CDR3 DNA: TGTGCCAGCAGCTACCGGACTAGCGGGGTGGGGGAGACCCAGTACTTC.

V gene TRBV11-2 combines with J gene TRBJ1-2, with 11 positions matching TRBD1. This CDR3 comprises 15 residues. The J segment lost 8 bases and the V segment lost 5 bases, leaving 10 bases of the junction unmatched. Germline CDR1 is SGHAT and CDR2 is FQNNGV. CDR3 loop: CASSPVGQGGKGYTF. The CDR3 coding sequence is TGTGCCAGCAGCCCTGTGGGACAGGGGGGGAAAGGCTACACCTTC.

The V gene is TRBV9, the J gene TRBJ1-2, with D possibly being TRBD1 (6 bases). CDR3 length: 13 residues. The germline CDR1 and CDR2 sequences are SGDLS and YYNGEE. V lost 3 bases to trimming and J lost 5 bases, with 11 bases between them. This CDR3 reads CASSAQGTYGYTF. In DNA form, the CDR3 reads TGTGCCAGCAGCGCGCAGGGGACGTATGGCTACACCTTC.

The chain couples TRBV3-1 (or the pseudogene TRBV3-2) to TRBJ2-2; TRBD2 might be the D (6 bases). This CDR3 spans 17 amino acids. In germline, CDR1 is LGHDT, CDR2 YNNKEL (reference sequence). V dropped 6 bases and J dropped 0 bases, with 17 bases sitting between them. CDR3: CASSQQWGLANTGELFF. The CDR3 DNA reads TGTGCCAGCAGTCAGCAATGGGGACTCGCGAACACCGGGGAGCTGTTTTTT.

The chain employs TRBV7-2 and TRBJ2-7, with TRBD2 matching over 8 bases. J lost 3 bases, V lost 4 bases, and 8 bases had no gene match. CDR1 and CDR2 (germline): SGHTA, FQGNSA. The CDR3 runs 15 residues. Here the CDR3 reads CASSSYAGGVYEQYF. For the CDR3, the DNA is TGTGCCAGCAGCTCGTACGCGGGGGGAGTCTACGAGCAGTACTTC.

A word on this clone: Other DNA sequences of this sample code for an identical CDR3. This chain connects TRBV24-1 to TRBJ1-1; tentative D call: TRBD1 (6 bases). The CDR3 is 13 amino acids. CDR1 and CDR2 from the germline V gene are KGHDR and SFDVKD. V lost 4 bases and J lost 1, with 6 bases in between. CDR3 residues: CATSDRGNTEAFF. Here the CDR3 DNA reads TGTGCCACCAGTGACAGGGGGAACACTGAAGCTTTCTTT.

The chain is built from TRBV6-1 and TRBJ1-5; perhaps TRBD1 as D (5 bases). Trimming cost V 1 base and J 6 bases, with 16 bases left between them. CDR1 is MNHNS and CDR2 is SASEGT in the germline V gene. The CDR3 totals 16 residues. The CDR3 bases are TGTGCCAGCAGTGAAGGTCGCCTGGGGGGTGGTCAGCCCCAGCATTTT. Residues: CASSEGRLGGGQPQHF.

This clone was detected only once. V usage is TRBV5-4 and J usage is TRBJ2-3; D is possibly TRBD2 (5 bases). This CDR3 is built from 13 residues. Germline lookup yields CDR1 SGHNT and CDR2 YYREEE (reference sequence). V gave up 0 bases and J gave up 4 bases, with 6 bases separating them. CDR3 bases: TGTGCCAGCAGCTTGGGGGGAGCAGATACGCAGTATTTT. It is translated as CASSLGGADTQYF.

The chain has TRBV24-1 and TRBJ2-5; 7 bases are shared with TRBD2. CDR1 is KGHDR, CDR2 SFDVKD, per germline. Losses at the gene ends were 7 bases for V and 4 bases for J; bases not matched to a gene: 5. The CDR3 runs to 13 residues. CDR3 nucleotides: TGTGCCACCAGGCCCCCGGGAGGAGAGACCCAGTACTTC. Its translation: CATRPPGGETQYF.

The chain has TRBV7-3 and TRBJ2-2; 7 positions match TRBD2. The CDR3 loop spans 15 amino acids. Germline V CDR1 and CDR2: SGHTA, FQGTGA. V dropped 5 bases and J dropped 5; count of bases not matched to a gene: 8. The CDR3, as DNA: TGTGCCAGCAGCCCCGGGGGAGGGGATACCGGGGAGCTGTTTTTT. This sequence encodes CASSPGGGDTGELFF.

The gene calls are TRBV7-2 and TRBJ2-7; tentative D call: TRBD2 (5 bases). The CDR3 is made up of 12 amino acids. Germline values: CDR1 SGHTA, CDR2 FQGNSA. V lost 5 bases, J lost 6 bases, and 11 bases lay in between. DNA for the CDR3: TGTGCCAGCAGCCACCCGGGAATCGAGCAGTACTTC. This codes for CASSHPGIEQYF. The variable domain in full, with the rest retrieved from reference TRBV7-2 and TRBJ2-7, is GAGVSQSPSNKVTEKGKDVELRCDPISGHTALYWYRQSLGQGLEFLIYFQGNSAPDKSGLPSDRFSAERTGGSVSTLTIQRTQQEDSAVYLCASSHPGIEQYFGPGTRLTVT.

The chain employs TRBV9 and TRBJ2-7; 7 bases align to TRBD2. V lost 3 bases to trimming and J lost 6 bases; unmatched junction nucleotides: 9. The CDR3 has 14 residues. Germline loops: CDR1 SGDLS, CDR2 YYNGEE. The CDR3 sequence: CASSEREGPREQYF. Written as DNA, the CDR3 is TGTGCCAGCAGCGAAAGGGAGGGTCCCCGCGAGCAGTACTTC.

V and J are TRBV12-5 and TRBJ1-3; 7 bases are a match to TRBD1. CDR3 length equals 16 residues. The V and J ends lost 5 bases and 4 bases, in that order; junction bases with no gene match: 11. Germline CDR1 is LGHNT and CDR2 is FRNRAP. CDR3 DNA sequence: TGTGCTAGTGGTCCCCTTGACAGGGATGTAGGAAACACCATATATTTT. It yields the protein CASGPLDRDVGNTIYF.

The rearrangement uses TRBV11-2 and TRBJ2-3, with D possibly TRBD2 on 7 matching bases. The germline gives CDR1 SGHAT, CDR2 FQNNGV. Trimming removed 1 base from V and 2 bases from J, with 13 bases in between. CDR3 size: 16 residues. The CDR3 coding sequence is TGTGCCAGCAGCTTAGTAGGGGGGGGCAACACAGATACGCAGTATTTT. This encodes CASSLVGGGNTDTQYF.

The V and J genes are TRBV5-4 and TRBJ2-1, with 10 positions matching TRBD2. The CDR3 covers 16 residues. Germline V gives CDR1 SGHNT, CDR2 YYREEE (reference sequence). J was trimmed by 2 bases and V by 3 bases; bases with no gene match: 5. CDR3 nucleotides: TGTGCCAGCAGCTCCGAGCGGGGGGGGACCTACAATGAGCAGTTCTTC. It yields the protein CASSSERGGTYNEQFF. The full variable domain, its missing parts supplied by reference TRBV5-4 and TRBJ2-1, is ETGVTQSPTHLIKTRGQQVTLRCSSQSGHNTVSWYQQALGQGPQFIFQYYREEENGRGNFPPRFSGLQFPNYSSELNVNALELDDSALYLCASSSERGGTYNEQFFGPGTRLTVL.

This chain joins TRBV20-1 and TRBJ2-5; 11 nucleotides match TRBD2. The V and J ends lost 3 bases and 5 bases, in that order; junction bases with no gene match: 5. The length of the CDR3 is 14 residues. Germline values: CDR1 DFQATT, CDR2 SNEGSKA (reference sequence). DNA for the CDR3: TGCAGTGCTAGTGTAGCGGGGGGGCAGGAGACCCAGTACTTC. This encodes CSASVAGGQETQYF.